This T cell receptor beta chain stems from a study of T cell changes during pregnancy in multiple sclerosis. Trimming removed 5 bases from V and 5 bases from J; junction bases left unmatched: 16. This CDR3 has 17 residues. Germline V gene lookup returns CDR1 SEHNR and CDR2 FQNEAQ (reference sequence). Produced via immunoSEQ multiplex PCR; TCRdb's table is partial and in-frame only. The data show roughly 90,000 clones, 85% to 95% seen once. Here the sequenced sample was peripheral blood, taken in the first trimester of pregnancy. The receptor was isolated from a female donor with multiple sclerosis, enrolled in a pregnancy study. The chain is built from TRBV7-9 and TRBJ2-5; 8 bases agree with TRBD2. Written as DNA, the CDR3 is TGTGCCAGCAGCCCACTAAGGACTAGCCGTCAGATGGAGACCCAGTACTTC. Translating it yields CASSPLRTSRQMETQYF.